The 26 T cell receptor beta chains below were found in one sample sequenced in a study of monozygotic twins with inflammatory bowel disease. TCRdb re-called the 5' RACE reads and shows each CDR3 protein once, DNA omitted. This table holds about 450,000 distinct CDR3 sequences. Material: blood. These receptor sequences come from a human donor with ulcerative colitis or Crohn's disease, or a healthy co-twin of an affected twin (not recorded which).

V gene TRBV12-3 or TRBV12-4 combines with J gene TRBJ2-3; TCRdb's D gene call, TRBD2, goes unchecked for lack of DNA. This CDR3 spans 17 amino acids. The CDR3 spells CASSGLAGDYYTDTQYF.

The CDR3 spells CSAPGTSGRVGIF. The J gene is TRBJ2-1, the V gene TRBV20-1; absent DNA, TCRdb's TRBD2 call cannot be checked. The length of the CDR3 is 13 residues. In germline, CDR1 is DFQATT, CDR2 SNEGSKA (reference sequence).

CDR3 sequence reads: CSADMGTVKETQYF. This chain connects TRBV20-1 to TRBJ2-5; checking the TCRdb D call of TRBD1 is not possible without DNA. CDR3 length: 14 amino acids. Germline V CDR1 and CDR2: DFQATT, SNEGSKA (reference sequence).

The CDR3 sequence: CASRPGHLSGANVLTF. The genes are TRBV5-5 and TRBJ2-6; TCRdb's D call, TRBD1, is unchecked because there is no DNA. Germline CDR1 is SGHKS and CDR2 is YYEKEE (reference sequence). This CDR3 comprises 16 residues.

This rearrangement joins TRBV7-3 to TRBJ2-7. This CDR3 spans 13 amino acids. Germline lookup yields CDR1 SGHTA and CDR2 FQGTGA. CDR3: CASSAGPPNEQYF.

The V and J genes are TRBV5-4 and TRBJ2-3; the D call from TCRdb, TRBD1, cannot be confirmed without DNA. The germline V gene has CDR1 SGHNT and CDR2 YYREEE (reference sequence). The length of the CDR3 is 15 residues. The CDR3 region is CASSTNRGSTDTQYF.

This rearrangement joins TRBV5-1 to TRBJ2-3. The CDR3 runs to 12 residues. Germline assignment: CDR1 SGHRS and CDR2 YFSETQ. CDR3 in amino acids: CASSSVTDTQYF. The variable domain in full, with the rest retrieved from reference TRBV5-1 and TRBJ2-3, is KAGVTQTPRYLIKTRGQQVTLSCSPISGHRSVSWYQQTPGQGLQFLFEYFSETQRNKGNFPGRFSGRQFSNSRSEMNVSTLELGDSALYLCASSSVTDTQYFGPGTRLTVL.

The CDR3 sequence is CASSLFGNEKLFF. The genes are TRBV5-1 and TRBJ1-4. CDR1 and CDR2 from the germline V gene are SGHRS and YFSETQ. The CDR3 spans 13 residues. Filled out from reference TRBV5-1 and TRBJ1-4, the complete variable domain reads KAGVTQTPRYLIKTRGQQVTLSCSPISGHRSVSWYQQTPGQGLQFLFEYFSETQRNKGNFPGRFSGRQFSNSRSEMNVSTLELGDSALYLCASSLFGNEKLFFGSGTQLSVL.

The chain uses TRBV11-2 and TRBJ2-7; TCRdb lists TRBD1, though no DNA is available to test this call. CDR3 size: 15 residues. Germline CDR1 SGHAT, CDR2 FQNNGV. This CDR3 is CASSPPTGDPYEQYF.

V usage is TRBV12-3 or TRBV12-4 and J usage is TRBJ1-6; TCRdb picks TRBD1, but there is no DNA to check that call. The CDR3 sequence is 15 residues long. The chain's CDR3 is CASSSRGGAGSPLHF.

V and J are TRBV15 and TRBJ2-1; TCRdb's assignment of TRBD1 cannot be checked, as there is no DNA. The germline V gene has CDR1 LNHNV and CDR2 YYDKDF (reference sequence). This CDR3 is 15 amino acids long. CDR3 residues: CATSIPGTGTNEQFF.

J is TRBJ2-3 and V is TRBV5-5. Germline CDR1 reads SGHKS; CDR2 reads YYEKEE (reference sequence). CDR3 length: 15 amino acids. CDR3 loop: CAIRFYLGSTDTQYF.

This chain joins TRBV6-1 and TRBJ1-1. The CDR3 length is 13 residues. Germline assignment: CDR1 MNHNS and CDR2 SASEGT. CDR3 in amino acids: CASSGSRAGRTFF.

The chain links TRBV6-1 to TRBJ1-2; the D call of TRBD1 rests on TCRdb alone, since no DNA is present to check it. Germline CDR1 reads MNHNS; CDR2 reads SASEGT. The CDR3 is made up of 15 amino acids. CDR3 sequence reads: CASSEAPGQAYGYTF.

The chain combines TRBV24-1 with TRBJ2-1. Germline lookup yields CDR1 KGHDR and CDR2 SFDVKD. The length of the CDR3 is 12 residues. CDR3 amino acids: CATSSVSNEQFF.

This chain uses TRBV7-2 with TRBJ2-7. Germline V lookup: CDR1 SGHTA, CDR2 FQGNSA. CDR3 length: 13 amino acids. This chain's CDR3 is CASSFTPGYEQYF.

The genes are TRBV18 and TRBJ2-3; TCRdb's D gene call, TRBD2, goes unchecked for lack of DNA. The CDR3 spans 15 residues. The V gene's germline CDR1 is KGHSH and CDR2 LQKENI. CDR3 sequence reads: CASSTGLAGANTQYF.

The rearrangement joins TRBV28 to TRBJ2-4; checking the TCRdb D call of TRBD2 is not possible without DNA. This CDR3 is built from 13 residues. CDR1 and CDR2 (germline): MDHEN, SYDVKM. The CDR3 loop reads CASTPQPKNIQYF.

The rearrangement joins TRBV4-2 to TRBJ2-3; the D call of TRBD2 rests on TCRdb alone, since no DNA is present to check it. The CDR3 is made up of 14 amino acids. The V gene's germline CDR1 is LGHNA and CDR2 YNFKEQ. This CDR3 is CASSQGLPTDTQYF.

The chain uses TRBV20-1 and TRBJ2-5; lacking DNA, the TRBD1 call made by TCRdb goes unchecked. The CDR3 has 13 amino acids. Looked up from germline, CDR1 is DFQATT and CDR2 is SNEGSKA (reference sequence). The CDR3 region is CSAPPTGGETQYF.

The genes are TRBV18 and TRBJ2-1; no DNA is available, so the TRBD1 call from TCRdb remains unchecked. Germline CDR1 KGHSH, CDR2 LQKENI. The CDR3 is made up of 15 amino acids. Here the CDR3 reads CASSPSTGIYNEQFF.

The rearrangement joins TRBV5-1 to TRBJ2-7; TCRdb's D call of TRBD1 is untestable without DNA. This CDR3 comprises 14 residues. The germline V gene encodes CDR1 SGHRS and CDR2 YFSETQ. The CDR3 reads CASSSFGQVYEQYF.

The V gene is TRBV28, the J gene TRBJ2-1; TCRdb gives TRBD1 as the D gene, but with no DNA this cannot be confirmed. Germline V gives CDR1 MDHEN, CDR2 SYDVKM. The CDR3 runs 12 residues. The CDR3 sequence is CASSPATGVPFF.

The chain joins TRBV27 to TRBJ1-5. Germline CDR1 is MNHEY and CDR2 is SMNVEV (reference sequence). CDR3 size: 14 residues. The CDR3 sequence: CASSLAGFGQPQHF.

V is TRBV20-1 and J is TRBJ2-1; TCRdb lists TRBD1, though no DNA is available to test this call. The CDR3 is 13 residues long. Germline values: CDR1 DFQATT, CDR2 SNEGSKA (reference sequence). CDR3 region: CSASRQTNNEQFF.

The chain employs TRBV18 and TRBJ1-1; absent DNA, TCRdb's TRBD1 call cannot be checked. Germline V gene data show CDR1 as KGHSH and CDR2 as LQKENI. The CDR3 runs to 15 residues. The CDR3 sequence: CASSLRGRENTEAFF.